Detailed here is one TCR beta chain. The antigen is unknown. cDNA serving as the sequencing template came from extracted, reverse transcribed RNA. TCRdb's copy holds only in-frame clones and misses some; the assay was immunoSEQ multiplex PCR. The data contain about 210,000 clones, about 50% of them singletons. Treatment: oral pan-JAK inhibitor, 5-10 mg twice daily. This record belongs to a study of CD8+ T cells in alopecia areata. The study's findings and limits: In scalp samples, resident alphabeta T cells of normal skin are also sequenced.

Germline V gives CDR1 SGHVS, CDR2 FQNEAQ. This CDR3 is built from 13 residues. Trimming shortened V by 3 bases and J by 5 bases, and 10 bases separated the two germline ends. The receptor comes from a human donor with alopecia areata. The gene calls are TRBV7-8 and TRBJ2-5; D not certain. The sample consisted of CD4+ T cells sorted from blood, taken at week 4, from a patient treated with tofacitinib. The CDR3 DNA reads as TGTGCCAGCAGCTTGTTAATCCCGGAGACCCAGTACTTC. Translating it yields CASSLLIPETQYF.